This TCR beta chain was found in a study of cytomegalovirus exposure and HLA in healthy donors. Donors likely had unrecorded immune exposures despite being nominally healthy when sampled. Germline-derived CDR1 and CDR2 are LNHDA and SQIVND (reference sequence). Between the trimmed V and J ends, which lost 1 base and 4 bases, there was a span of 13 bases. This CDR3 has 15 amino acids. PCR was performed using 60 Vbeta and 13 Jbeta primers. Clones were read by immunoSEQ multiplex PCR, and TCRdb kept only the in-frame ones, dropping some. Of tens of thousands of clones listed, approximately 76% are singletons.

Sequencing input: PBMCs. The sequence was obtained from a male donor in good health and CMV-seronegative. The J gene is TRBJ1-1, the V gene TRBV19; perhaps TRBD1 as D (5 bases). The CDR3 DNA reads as TGTGCCAGTAGTATAGGGTACGGGGGTTCCACTGAAGCTTTCTTT. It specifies CASSIGYGGSTEAFF.